This TCR beta chain was found in a study of spatial heterogeneity in lung cancer. Study information: There were, on average, more than 9.5 raw-read appearances for each unique TCR and UMI combination.

The CDR3 consists of 16 residues. The germline V gene has CDR1 SGHTS and CDR2 YDEGEE. V gave up 0 bases and J gave up 0 bases, with 7 bases separating them. The study tagged each TCR cDNA molecule with a unique molecular identifier. Using its own MiXCR run on the 5' RACE reads, TCRdb lists one record per CDR3 protein. The table records about 82,000 distinct CDR3 sequences, roughly 12% of them present only once. Time point defined: sample taken at primary tumor resection. Unsorted whole RNA from tumor, nontumor lung or frozen PBMC underwent sequencing. Samples were obtained from about 75 donors, all untreated early-stage non-small cell lung cancer patients. This clonotype showed up just a few times.

This chain links TRBV5-8 with TRBJ2-6; D unclear. The sequence came from a male donor with early-stage non-small cell lung cancer. The sequences come from PBMCs, collected at surgery. The CDR3 reads CASSLAAYSGANVLTF. CDR3 nucleotides: TGTGCCAGCAGCTTGGCAGCGTACTCTGGGGCCAACGTCCTGACTTTC.